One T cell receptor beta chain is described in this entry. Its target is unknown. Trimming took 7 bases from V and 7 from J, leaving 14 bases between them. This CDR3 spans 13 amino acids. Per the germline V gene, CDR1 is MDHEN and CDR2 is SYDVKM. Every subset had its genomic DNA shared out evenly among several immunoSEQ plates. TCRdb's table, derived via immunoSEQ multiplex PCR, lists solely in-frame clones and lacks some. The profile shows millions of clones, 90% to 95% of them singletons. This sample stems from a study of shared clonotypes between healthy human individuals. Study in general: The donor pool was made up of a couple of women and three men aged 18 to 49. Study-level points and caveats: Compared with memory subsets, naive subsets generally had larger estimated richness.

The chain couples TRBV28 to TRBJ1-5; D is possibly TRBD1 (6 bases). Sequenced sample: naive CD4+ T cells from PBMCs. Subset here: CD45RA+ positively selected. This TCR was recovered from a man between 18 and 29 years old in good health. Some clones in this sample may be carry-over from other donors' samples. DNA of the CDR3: TGTGCCAGCACTACGGGGGCTGGACAGCCCCAGCATTTT. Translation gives CASTTGAGQPQHF.